Below are 8 T cell receptor beta chains sequenced from a single sample in a study of T cell responses to AZD1222 COVID-19 vaccine (dated by TCRdb to the early 2020s). According to the study, the label for this sample's time point signals: about 28 days (+/-7) after the second vaccine dose. The library was made by the immunoSEQ multiplex PCR assay. This immuneACCESS table, as held by TCRdb, lists in-frame sequences with V and J called but not all clones. Of the missing ones, under half trace to an unresolved V gene in checked studies; the others have no known cause. This sample gives fewer than 110,000 clones in total; over 75% of them show up just once. The ten largest clones add up to roughly 10% of the sample. Sequencing was performed on peripheral blood, taken 28 days after the second AZD1222 dose. The receptors stem from an adult who received the AZD1222 COVID-19 vaccine.

This clone has a handful of counts. The chain recombines TRBV19 with TRBJ1-1; a possible D gene is TRBD1 (5 bases). This CDR3 contains 15 residues. V was trimmed by 7 bases and J by 0 bases, leaving 15 bases between them. Germline loops: CDR1 LNHDA, CDR2 SQIVND (reference sequence). CDR3 DNA: TGTGCCAGTACTGTCGGGGGAACCATGAACACTGAAGCTTTCTTT. Translated: CASTVGGTMNTEAFF. Full variable domain (remainder filled in from reference TRBV19 and TRBJ1-1): DGGITQSPKYLFRKEGQNVTLSCEQNLNHDAMYWYRQDPGQGLRLIYYSQIVNDFQKGDIAEGYSVSREKKESFPLTVTSAQKNPTAFYLCASTVGGTMNTEAFFGQGTRLTVV.

CDR3 coding DNA: TGTGCCAGCAGCCACGCCTCAGGACAGGGCCCTGAAGCTTTCTTT. Its protein product is CASSHASGQGPEAFF. This chain connects TRBV14 to TRBJ1-1; 8 bases fit TRBD1. The CDR3 sequence is 15 residues long. Germline assignment: CDR1 SGHDN and CDR2 FVKESK. V gave up 3 bases and J gave up 6 bases; unmatched junction bases: 9.

The J gene is TRBJ2-6, the V gene TRBV7-6; 11 nucleotides match TRBD2. Looked up from germline, CDR1 is SGHVS and CDR2 is FNYEAQ. J lost 4 bases, V lost 2 bases, and 10 bases had no gene match. The CDR3 has 19 amino acids. CDR3 amino acids: CASSLKLAGESAGANVLTF. DNA of the CDR3: TGTGCCAGCAGCTTAAAACTAGCGGGGGAATCAGCGGGGGCCAACGTCCTGACTTTC.

The gene calls are TRBV27 and TRBJ1-1, with D unresolved. Trimming shortened V by 9 bases and J by 8 bases, and 22 bases separated the two germline ends. CDR3 length: 14 residues. Germline lookup yields CDR1 MNHEY and CDR2 SMNVEV (reference sequence). CDR3 coding DNA: TGTGCCAGTATCCGACGAGCCCTCCCCCCAGAAGCTTTCTTT. Protein sequence: CASIRRALPPEAFF.

The V and J genes are TRBV19 and TRBJ1-2, with 9 bases fitting TRBD1. The CDR3 runs to 13 residues. V shed 6 bases and J 6 bases; nucleotides not matched to a gene: 5. The germline V gene encodes CDR1 LNHDA and CDR2 SQIVND (reference sequence). CDR3 residues: CASRRTGEDGYTF. In DNA form, the CDR3 reads TGTGCCAGTAGGAGGACAGGGGAGGATGGCTACACCTTC.

The V and J genes are TRBV11-2 and TRBJ1-1; D not certain. This CDR3 spans 16 amino acids. The V gene's germline CDR1 is SGHAT and CDR2 FQNNGV. Trimming stripped 0 bases from V and 5 bases from J, with 16 bases between. This CDR3 reads CASSLEFRQVRTEAFF. The CDR3 DNA is TGTGCCAGCAGCTTAGAGTTCCGGCAGGTTCGGACTGAAGCTTTCTTT.

The chain uses TRBV2 and TRBJ1-1; tentatively, D is TRBD1 (5 bases). The germline V gene has CDR1 SNHLY and CDR2 FYNNEI. This CDR3 has 13 amino acids. V was pared by 4 bases and J by 0 bases, with 6 bases between. CDR3 bases: TGTGCCAGCAGTGGACAGATGAACACTGAAGCTTTCTTT. Translating it yields CASSGQMNTEAFF.

V is TRBV10-3 and J is TRBJ2-7; 8 positions match TRBD1. The CDR3 is made up of 14 amino acids. V shed 4 bases and J 5 bases; nucleotides not matched to a gene: 7. Germline values: CDR1 ENHRY, CDR2 SYGVKD. Here the CDR3 reads CAISVDRAINEQYF. CDR3 in DNA: TGTGCCATCAGTGTGGACAGGGCTATTAACGAGCAGTACTTC.